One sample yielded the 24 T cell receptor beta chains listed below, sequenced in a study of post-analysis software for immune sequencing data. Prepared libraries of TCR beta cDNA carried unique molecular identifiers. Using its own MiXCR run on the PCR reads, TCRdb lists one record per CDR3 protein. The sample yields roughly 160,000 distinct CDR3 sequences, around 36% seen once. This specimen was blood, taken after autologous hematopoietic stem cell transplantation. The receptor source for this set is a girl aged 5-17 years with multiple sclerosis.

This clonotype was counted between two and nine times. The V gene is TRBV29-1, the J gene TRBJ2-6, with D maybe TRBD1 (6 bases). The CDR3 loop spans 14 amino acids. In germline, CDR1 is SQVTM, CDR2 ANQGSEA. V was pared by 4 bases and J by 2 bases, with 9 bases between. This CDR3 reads CSVGSGAGANVLTF. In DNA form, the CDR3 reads TGCAGCGTTGGGTCAGGGGCTGGGGCCAACGTCCTGACTTTC. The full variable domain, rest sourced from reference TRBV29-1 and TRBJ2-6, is SAVISQKPSRDICQRGTSLTIQCQVDSQVTMMFWYRQQPGQSLTLIATANQGSEATYESGFVIDKFPISRPNLTFSTLTVSNMSPEDSSIYLCSVGSGAGANVLTFGAGSRLTVL.

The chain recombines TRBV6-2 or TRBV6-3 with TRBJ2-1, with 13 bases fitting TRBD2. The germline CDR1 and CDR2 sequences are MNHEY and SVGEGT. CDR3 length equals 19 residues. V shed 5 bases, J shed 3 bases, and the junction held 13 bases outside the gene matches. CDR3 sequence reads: CASSPPGTSGITLYNEQFF. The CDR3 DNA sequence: TGTGCCAGCAGTCCACCCGGGACTAGCGGGATAACCCTCTACAATGAGCAGTTCTTC.

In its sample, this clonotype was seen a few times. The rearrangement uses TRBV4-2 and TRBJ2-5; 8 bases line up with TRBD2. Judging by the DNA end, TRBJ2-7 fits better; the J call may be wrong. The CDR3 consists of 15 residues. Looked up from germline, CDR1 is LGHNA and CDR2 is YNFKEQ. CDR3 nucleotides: TGTGCCAGCAGCCCCCACGTGCGGGAGGACAGCGAGCAGTACTTC. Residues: CASSPHVREDSEQYF.

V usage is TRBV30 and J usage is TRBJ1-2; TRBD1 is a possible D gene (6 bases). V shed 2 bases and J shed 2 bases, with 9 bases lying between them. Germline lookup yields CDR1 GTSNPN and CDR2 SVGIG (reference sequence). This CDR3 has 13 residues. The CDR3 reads CAWSPGANYGYTF. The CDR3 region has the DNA TGTGCCTGGAGTCCGGGGGCCAACTATGGCTACACCTTC.

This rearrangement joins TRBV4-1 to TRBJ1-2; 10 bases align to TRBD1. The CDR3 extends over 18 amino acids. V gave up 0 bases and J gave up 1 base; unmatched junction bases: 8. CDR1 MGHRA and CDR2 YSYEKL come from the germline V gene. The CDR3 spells CASSQDGTGVAFNYGYTF. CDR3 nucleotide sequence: TGCGCCAGCAGCCAAGATGGGACAGGGGTCGCCTTTAACTATGGCTACACCTTC.

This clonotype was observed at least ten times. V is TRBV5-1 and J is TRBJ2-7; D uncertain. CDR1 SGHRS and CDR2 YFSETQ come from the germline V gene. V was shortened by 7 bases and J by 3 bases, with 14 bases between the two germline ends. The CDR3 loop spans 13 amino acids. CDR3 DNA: TGCGCCAGCGCCCCCGGGCCCTACTACGAGCAGTACTTC. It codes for CASAPGPYYEQYF. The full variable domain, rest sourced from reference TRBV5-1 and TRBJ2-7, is KAGVTQTPRYLIKTRGQQVTLSCSPISGHRSVSWYQQTPGQGLQFLFEYFSETQRNKGNFPGRFSGRQFSNSRSEMNVSTLELGDSALYLCASAPGPYYEQYFGPGTRLTVT.

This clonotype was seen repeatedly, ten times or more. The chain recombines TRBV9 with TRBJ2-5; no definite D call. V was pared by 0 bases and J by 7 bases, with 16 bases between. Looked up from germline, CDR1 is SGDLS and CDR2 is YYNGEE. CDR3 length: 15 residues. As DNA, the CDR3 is TGTGCCAGCAGCGTAGGATCGGACCTTACGGGGACCCAGTACTTC. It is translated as CASSVGSDLTGTQYF. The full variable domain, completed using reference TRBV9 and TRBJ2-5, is DSGVTQTPKHLITATGQRVTLRCSPRSGDLSVYWYQQSLDQGLQFLIQYYNGEERAKGNILERFSAQQFPDLHSELNLSSLELGDSALYFCASSVGSDLTGTQYFGPGTRLLVL.

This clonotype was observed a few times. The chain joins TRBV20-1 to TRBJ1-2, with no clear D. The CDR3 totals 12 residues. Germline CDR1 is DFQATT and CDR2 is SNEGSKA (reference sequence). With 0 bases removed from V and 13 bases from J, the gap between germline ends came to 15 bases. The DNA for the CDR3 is TGCAGTGCTAGAGACCCCTCGCAACGTTGCACCTTC. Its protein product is CSARDPSQRCTF.

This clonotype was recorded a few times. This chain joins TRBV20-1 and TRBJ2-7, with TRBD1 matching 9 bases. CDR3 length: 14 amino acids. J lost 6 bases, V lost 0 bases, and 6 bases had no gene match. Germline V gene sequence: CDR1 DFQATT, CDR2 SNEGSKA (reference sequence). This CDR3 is CSAREGGQGREQYF. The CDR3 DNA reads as TGCAGTGCTAGAGAGGGGGGACAGGGACGCGAGCAGTACTTC.

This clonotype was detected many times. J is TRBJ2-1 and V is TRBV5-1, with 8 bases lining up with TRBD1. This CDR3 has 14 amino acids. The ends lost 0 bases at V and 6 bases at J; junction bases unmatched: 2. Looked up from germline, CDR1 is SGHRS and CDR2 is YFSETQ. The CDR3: CASSLAQGVNEQFF. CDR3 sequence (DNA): TGCGCCAGCAGCTTGGCACAGGGGGTCAATGAGCAGTTCTTC.

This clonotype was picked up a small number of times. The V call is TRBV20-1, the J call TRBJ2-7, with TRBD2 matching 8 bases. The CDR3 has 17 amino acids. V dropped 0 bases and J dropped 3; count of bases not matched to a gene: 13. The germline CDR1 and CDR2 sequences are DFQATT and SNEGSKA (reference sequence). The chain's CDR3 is CSARDRLPGLGNYEQYF. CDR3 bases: TGCAGTGCTAGAGACCGCCTTCCGGGACTAGGGAACTACGAGCAGTACTTC.

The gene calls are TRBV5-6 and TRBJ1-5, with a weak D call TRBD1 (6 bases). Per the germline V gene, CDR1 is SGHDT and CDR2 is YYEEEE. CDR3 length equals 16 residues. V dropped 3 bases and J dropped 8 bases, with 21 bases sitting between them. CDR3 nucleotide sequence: TGTGCCAGCAGCTCGTCCGCGCAGGGGCCGGGGAAGCCCCAGCATTTT. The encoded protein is CASSSSAQGPGKPQHF.

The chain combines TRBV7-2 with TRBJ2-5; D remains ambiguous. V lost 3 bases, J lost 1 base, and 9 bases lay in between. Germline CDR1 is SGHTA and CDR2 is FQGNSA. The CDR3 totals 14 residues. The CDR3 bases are TGTGCCAGCAGCTTTATTGGCAGCCAAGAGACCCAGTACTTC. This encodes CASSFIGSQETQYF.

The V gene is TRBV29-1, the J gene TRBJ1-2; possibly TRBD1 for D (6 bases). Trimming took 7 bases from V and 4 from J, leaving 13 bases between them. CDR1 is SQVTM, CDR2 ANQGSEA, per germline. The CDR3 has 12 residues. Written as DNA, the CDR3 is TGCAGCGCCCAATGGGACACCTATGGCTACACCTTC. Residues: CSAQWDTYGYTF.

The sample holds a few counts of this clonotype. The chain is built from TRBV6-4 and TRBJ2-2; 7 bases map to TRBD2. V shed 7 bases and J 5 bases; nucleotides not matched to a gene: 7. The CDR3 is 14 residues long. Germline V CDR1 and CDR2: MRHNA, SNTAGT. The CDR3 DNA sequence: TGTGCCAGCAAGGGAGGGCCTCAGACCGGGGAGCTGTTTTTT. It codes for CASKGGPQTGELFF.

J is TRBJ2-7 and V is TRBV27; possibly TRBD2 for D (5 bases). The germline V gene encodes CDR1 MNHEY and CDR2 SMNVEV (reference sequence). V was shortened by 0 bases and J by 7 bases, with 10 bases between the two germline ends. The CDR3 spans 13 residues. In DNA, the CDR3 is TGTGCCAGCAGTTTATCCCCCACGGGAGAGCAGTACTTC. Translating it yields CASSLSPTGEQYF.

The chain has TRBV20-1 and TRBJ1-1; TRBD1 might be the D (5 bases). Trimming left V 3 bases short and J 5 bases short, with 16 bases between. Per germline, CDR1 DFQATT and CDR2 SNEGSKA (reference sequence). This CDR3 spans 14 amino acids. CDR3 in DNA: TGCAGTGCTAGTTCAGGGTGGGACGGAACTGAAGCTTTCTTT. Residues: CSASSGWDGTEAFF.

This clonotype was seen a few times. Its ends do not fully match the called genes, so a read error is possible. CDR3 nucleotides: TGTGCCAGCAGCCGCGGCTCCGACAATGAGCAGTTCTTC. It codes for CASSRGSDNEQFF. The chain recombines TRBV7-9 with TRBJ2-1; D unresolved. The germline CDR1 and CDR2 sequences are SEHNR and FQNEAQ (reference sequence). The CDR3 is 13 residues long.

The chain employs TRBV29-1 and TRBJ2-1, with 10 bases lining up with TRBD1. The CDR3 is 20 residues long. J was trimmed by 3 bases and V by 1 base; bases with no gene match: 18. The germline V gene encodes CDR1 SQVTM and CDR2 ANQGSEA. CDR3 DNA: TGCAGCGTTGAAGTTTTTGGGACAGGGGCTGGACTAGGAGTCTACAATGAGCAGTTCTTC. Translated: CSVEVFGTGAGLGVYNEQFF.

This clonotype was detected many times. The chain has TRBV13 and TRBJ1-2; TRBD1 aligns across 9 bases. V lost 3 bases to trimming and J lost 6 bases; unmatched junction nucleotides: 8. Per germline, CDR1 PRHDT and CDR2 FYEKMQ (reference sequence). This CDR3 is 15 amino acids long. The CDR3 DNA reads TGTGCCAGCAGCTTCCTCTCGGGGACAGGGAATGGCTACACCTTC. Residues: CASSFLSGTGNGYTF.

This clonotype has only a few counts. Written as DNA, the CDR3 is TGTGCCAGCAGCTCGGGACTAGGATACGAGCAGTACTTC. Its translation: CASSSGLGYEQYF. This chain links TRBV7-9 with TRBJ2-5; 8 nucleotides line up with TRBD2. The J call is in doubt because the DNA end fits TRBJ2-7 better. This CDR3 region has 13 residues. Germline lookup yields CDR1 SEHNR and CDR2 FQNEAQ (reference sequence).

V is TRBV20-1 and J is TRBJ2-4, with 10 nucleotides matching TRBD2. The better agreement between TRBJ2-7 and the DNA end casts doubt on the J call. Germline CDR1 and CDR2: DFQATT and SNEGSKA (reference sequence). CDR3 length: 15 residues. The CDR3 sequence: CSARDISAGGDEQYF. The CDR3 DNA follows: TGCAGTGCTAGAGATATCTCAGCGGGAGGGGACGAGCAGTACTTC.

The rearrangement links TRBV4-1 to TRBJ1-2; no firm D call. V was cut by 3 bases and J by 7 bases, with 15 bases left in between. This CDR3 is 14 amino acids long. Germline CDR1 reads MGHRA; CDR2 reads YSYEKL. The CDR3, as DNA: TGCGCCAGCAGCCAGAAATACAGCAGCTGTGGCTACACCTTC. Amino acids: CASSQKYSSCGYTF.

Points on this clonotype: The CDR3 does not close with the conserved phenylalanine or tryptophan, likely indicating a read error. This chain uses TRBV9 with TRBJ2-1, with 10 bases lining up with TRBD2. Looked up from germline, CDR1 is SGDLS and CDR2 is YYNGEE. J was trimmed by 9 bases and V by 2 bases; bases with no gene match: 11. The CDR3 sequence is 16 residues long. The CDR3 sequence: CASSVGSSGSLVEQFC. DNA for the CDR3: TGTGCCAGCAGCGTTGGGTCTAGCGGGAGCCTGGTTGAGCAGTTCTGC.